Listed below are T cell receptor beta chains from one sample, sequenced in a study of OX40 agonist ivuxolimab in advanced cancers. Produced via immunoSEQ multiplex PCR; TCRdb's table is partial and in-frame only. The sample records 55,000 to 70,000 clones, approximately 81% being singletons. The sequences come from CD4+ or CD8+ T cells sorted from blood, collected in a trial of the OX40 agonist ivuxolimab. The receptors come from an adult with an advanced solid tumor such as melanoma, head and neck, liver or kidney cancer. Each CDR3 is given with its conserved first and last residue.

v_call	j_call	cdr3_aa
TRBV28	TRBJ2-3	CASSLIGRAGSTDTQYF
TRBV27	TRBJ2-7	CASSLSGEAGEQYF
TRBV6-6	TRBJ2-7	CASRRGGGLVEAQWF
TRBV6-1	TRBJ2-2	CASRGTGNTGELFF
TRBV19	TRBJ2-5	CASSIVWAAYPTETQYF
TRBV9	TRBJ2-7	CASSAQGSYEQYF
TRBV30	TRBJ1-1	CAWSARFAEAFF
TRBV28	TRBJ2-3	CASSLELRDPQYF
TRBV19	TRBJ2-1	CASKVGWGNNEQFF
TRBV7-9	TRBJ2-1	CASSGWRRNEQFF
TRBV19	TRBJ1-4	CASTQGAYNEKLFF
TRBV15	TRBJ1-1	CATSRDRGSSEAFF
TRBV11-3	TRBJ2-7	CASSPPEGPGEQYF
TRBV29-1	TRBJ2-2	CSVGEKDGELFF
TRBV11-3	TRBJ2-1	CASSSQKNEQFF
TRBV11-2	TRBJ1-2	CASSQDSNNYGHTF
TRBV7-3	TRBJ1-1	CASSTGRSEAFF